This T cell receptor (beta chain) was observed in a study of cytomegalovirus exposure and HLA in healthy donors. The PCR was carried out with 60 Vbeta primers and 13 Jbeta primers. Generated by immunoSEQ multiplex PCR, the TCRdb table keeps only in-frame clones and is missing some. This sample's table has about 160,000 clones. J lost 7 bases, V lost 4 bases, and 3 bases had no gene match. The germline gives CDR1 KGHSH, CDR2 LQKENI. The CDR3 is made up of 15 amino acids. It was healthy bone marrow donors who served as donors. This TCR was sampled from an older woman in good health and CMV-seronegative. The chain uses TRBV18 and TRBJ2-2, with 13 bases matching TRBD2. Source material: PBMCs. In nucleotides, the CDR3 is TGTGCCAGCTCACGGACTAGCGGGGGAGTCGGGGAGCTGTTTTTT. Its translation is CASSRTSGGVGELFF.